This TCR beta chain is drawn from a study of sequential checkpoint blockade in melanoma. The overall study: First-line arms were nivolumab then ipilimumab, or the reverse, randomized 1:1. Overall study results and limits: In arm A, pretreatment tumor clonality was associated with response.

Treatment noted: randomized to nivolumab then ipilimumab (arm A) or the reverse (arm B). DNA-damaging chemotherapy had not been given to any patient beforehand. The data were produced by immunoSEQ multiplex PCR, yet TCRdb's version contains in-frame clones alone and is incomplete. The profile covers approximately 2,200 clones, with 20% to 25% appearing a single time and about 15% taken by the ten largest. Germline CDR1 MDHEN, CDR2 SYDVKM. This CDR3 region has 12 residues. The ends were cut back, 6 bases at V and 2 bases at J, with 4 bases in the middle. For this clone: Its antigen is undetermined.

The chain recombines TRBV28 with TRBJ2-2; no clear D. This receptor was taken from a human donor with melanoma. Sample: tumor tissue (inferred from file names), taken from a patient given nivolumab and ipilimumab in sequence. The CDR3, as DNA: TGTGCCAGCAGGGACAACACCGGGGAGCTGTTTTTT. The encoded protein is CASRDNTGELFF.